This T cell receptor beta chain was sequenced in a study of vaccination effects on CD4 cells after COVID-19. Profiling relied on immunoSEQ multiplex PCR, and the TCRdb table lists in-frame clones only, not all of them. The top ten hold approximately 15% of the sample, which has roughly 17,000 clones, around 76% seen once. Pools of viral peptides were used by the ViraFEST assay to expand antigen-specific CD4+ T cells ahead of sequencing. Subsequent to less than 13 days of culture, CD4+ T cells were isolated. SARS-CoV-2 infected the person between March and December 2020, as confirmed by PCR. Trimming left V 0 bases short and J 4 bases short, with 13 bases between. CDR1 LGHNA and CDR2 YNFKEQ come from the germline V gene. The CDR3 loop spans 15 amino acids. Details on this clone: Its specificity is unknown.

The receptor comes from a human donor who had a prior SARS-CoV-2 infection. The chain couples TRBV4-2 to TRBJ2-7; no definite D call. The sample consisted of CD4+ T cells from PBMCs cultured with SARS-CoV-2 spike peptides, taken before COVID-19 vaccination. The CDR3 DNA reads TGTGCCAGCAGCCAAGAAATGGGCCCCCCTTACGAGCAGTACTTC. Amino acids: CASSQEMGPPYEQYF.